The clone carrying this T cell receptor (beta chain) was counted a few times. This specimen comes from a study of early T cells in non-severe SARS-CoV-2 infection. TCRdb analysed the 5' RACE reads with MiXCR anew, one entry per CDR3 protein. The data contain under 85,000 distinct CDR3 sequences, around 10% of them seen just once; the ten biggest clones take up around 5%. The sequenced sample was whole blood, obtained at baseline. The clonotype was recovered from an adult who was a healthcare worker with PCR-confirmed SARS-CoV-2 infection or an uninfected control (not recorded which).

This CDR3 is CSVESPSRYEQYF. In DNA, the CDR3 is TGCAGCGTTGAGTCCCCTTCGCGTTACGAGCAGTACTTC. The rearrangement joins TRBV29-1 to TRBJ2-7; D is unresolved. Trimming took off 3 bases at V and 4 bases at J, with 13 bases between the two ends. Germline CDR1 SQVTM, CDR2 ANQGSEA. The CDR3 totals 13 residues.